This T cell receptor (beta chain) was captured in a study of control samples from healthy donors and cancer patients. Germline CDR1 reads KGHSH; CDR2 reads LQKENI. V lost 1 base, J lost 4 bases, and 11 bases lay in between. This CDR3 is built from 15 residues. The assay was immunoSEQ multiplex PCR, and TCRdb's table has in-frame clones only and misses some. The sample lists around 30,000 clones, approximately 94% occurring once. Material for sequencing was blood. The origin of this receptor is a man in his 60s in good health. The chain has TRBV18 and TRBJ1-3; no clear D gene. The CDR3, as DNA: TGTGCCAGCTCACCACAATCCACGCCGGGAAACACCATATATTTT. Translated: CASSPQSTPGNTIYF.